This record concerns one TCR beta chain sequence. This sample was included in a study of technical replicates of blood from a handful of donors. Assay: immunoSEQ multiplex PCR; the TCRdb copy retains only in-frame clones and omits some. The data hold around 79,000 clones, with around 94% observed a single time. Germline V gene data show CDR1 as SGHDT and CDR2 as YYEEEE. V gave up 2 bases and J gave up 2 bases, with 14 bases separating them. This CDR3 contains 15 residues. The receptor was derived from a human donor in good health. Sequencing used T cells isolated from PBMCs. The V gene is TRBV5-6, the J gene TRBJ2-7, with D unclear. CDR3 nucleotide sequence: TGTGCCAGCAGCTTCTTAACGGAGTATCCCTACGAGCAGTACTTC. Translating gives CASSFLTEYPYEQYF.